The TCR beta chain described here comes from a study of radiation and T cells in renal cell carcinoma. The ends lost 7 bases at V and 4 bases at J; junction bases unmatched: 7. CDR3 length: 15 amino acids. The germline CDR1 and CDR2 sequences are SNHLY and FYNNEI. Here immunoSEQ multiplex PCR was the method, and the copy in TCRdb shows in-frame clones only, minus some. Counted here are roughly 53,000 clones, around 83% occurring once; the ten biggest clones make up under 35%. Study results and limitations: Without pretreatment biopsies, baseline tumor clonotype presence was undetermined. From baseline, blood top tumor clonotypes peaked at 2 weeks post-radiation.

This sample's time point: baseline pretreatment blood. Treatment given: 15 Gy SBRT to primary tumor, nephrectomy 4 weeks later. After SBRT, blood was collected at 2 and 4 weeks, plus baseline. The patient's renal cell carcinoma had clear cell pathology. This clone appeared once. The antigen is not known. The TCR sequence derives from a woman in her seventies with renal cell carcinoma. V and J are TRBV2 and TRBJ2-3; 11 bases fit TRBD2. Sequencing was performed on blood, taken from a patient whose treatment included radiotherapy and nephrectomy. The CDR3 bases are TGTGCCAGCATCCAATTTAGCGGGGGGGCAGATACGCAGTATTTT. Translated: CASIQFSGGADTQYF.